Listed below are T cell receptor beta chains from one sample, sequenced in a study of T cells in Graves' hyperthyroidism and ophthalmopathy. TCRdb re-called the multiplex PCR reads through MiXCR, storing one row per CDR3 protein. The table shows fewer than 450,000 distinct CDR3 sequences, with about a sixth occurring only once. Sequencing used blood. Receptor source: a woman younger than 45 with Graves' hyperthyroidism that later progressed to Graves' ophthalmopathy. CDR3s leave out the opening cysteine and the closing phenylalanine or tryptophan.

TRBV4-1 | ASSQEGSLNNSPLH
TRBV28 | ASSFGSPGEAF
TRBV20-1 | SARVETSGRVTQY
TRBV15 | ATSRDRGGLGYT
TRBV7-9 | ASSLEQGTLLEQY
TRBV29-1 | SVVVGASDPDTQY
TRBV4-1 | ASSGATSYNEQF
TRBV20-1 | SATIIAQGGRADTQY
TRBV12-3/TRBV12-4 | ASSPQDQREWMTGELF
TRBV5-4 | ASSFPHEKLF
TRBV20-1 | SASRTLGPVRGYT
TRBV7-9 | ASSLVVGPFYGYT
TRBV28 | ASSPGALPPLH
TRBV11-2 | ASSLTEGSSYNEQF
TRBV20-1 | SAGGGLAGTSYEQY
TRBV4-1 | ASSQELAGGDQPQH
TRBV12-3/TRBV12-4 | ASSLALGPNEQF
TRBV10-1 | ASSEPAGEAF
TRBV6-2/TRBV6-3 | ASSHLPTDYSNQPQH
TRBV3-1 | ASSQTSGGGKGTQY
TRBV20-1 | SAKPPLALAGLANEQF
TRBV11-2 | ASSLDGTRELF
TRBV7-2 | ASSSGLAGLSNEQF
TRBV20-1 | SARDLAGQQVGYGYT
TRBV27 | ASSFARGGTGRIKSGELF
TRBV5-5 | ASSYPTGLTIY
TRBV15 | ATGTGEAEAF
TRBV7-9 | ASSEGDYGYT
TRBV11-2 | ASSQIGNEQF
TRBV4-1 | ASSRASRETQY
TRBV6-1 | ASSDYRGSHQTQY
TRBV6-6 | ASSYSTAGGNIQY
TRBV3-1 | ASSQRDFYTDTQY
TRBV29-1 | SAAADSKTSGVDTQY
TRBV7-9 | ASSLAPGTGRSVTEAF
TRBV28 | ASSFQLTGELF
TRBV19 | ASSPVKELTYEQY
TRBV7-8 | ASRGDRSNTEAF
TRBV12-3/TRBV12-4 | ASTRGVNTEAF
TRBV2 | ASIQGGSYNEQF